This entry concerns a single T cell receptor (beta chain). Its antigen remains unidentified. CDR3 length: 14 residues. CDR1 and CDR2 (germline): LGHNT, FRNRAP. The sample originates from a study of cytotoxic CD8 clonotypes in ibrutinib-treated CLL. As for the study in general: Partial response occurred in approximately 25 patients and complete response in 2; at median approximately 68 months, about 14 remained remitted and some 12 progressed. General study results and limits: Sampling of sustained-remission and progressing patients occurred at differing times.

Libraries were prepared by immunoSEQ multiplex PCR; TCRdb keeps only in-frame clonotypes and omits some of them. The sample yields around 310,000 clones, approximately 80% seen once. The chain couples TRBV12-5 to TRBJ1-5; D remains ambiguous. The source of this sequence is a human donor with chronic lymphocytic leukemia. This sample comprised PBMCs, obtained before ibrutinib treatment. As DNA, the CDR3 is TGTGCCCGTGAGGACGGTTATAGCAATCAGCCCCAGCATTTT. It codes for CAREDGYSNQPQHF.